The 27 T cell receptor beta chains below all came from one sample that was sequenced in a study of cytomegalovirus exposure and HLA in healthy donors. Vbeta (60) and Jbeta (13) primers were used in the PCR. The repertoire was sequenced with immunoSEQ multiplex PCR; TCRdb's copy has only in-frame clones and lacks some. The data contain over 150,000 clones, 82% of them singletons. Material: PBMCs. Receptors were obtained from a boy between 2 and 10 years old in good health and CMV-seronegative.

This sequence joins TRBV7-9 and TRBJ1-4, with 7 positions matching TRBD1. With V trimmed by 4 bases and J by 8 bases, 4 bases remained unmatched. Germline CDR1 and CDR2: SEHNR and FQNEAQ (reference sequence). The CDR3 totals 13 residues. CDR3 DNA sequence: TGTGCCAGCAGCTCGGGACAGTGGGAAAAACTGTTTTTT. Residues: CASSSGQWEKLFF.

V usage is TRBV29-1 and J usage is TRBJ2-3; TRBD2 might be the D (5 bases). V lost 1 base and J lost 7, with 15 bases in between. CDR1 is SQVTM and CDR2 is ANQGSEA in the germline V gene. The CDR3 length is 14 residues. The CDR3 DNA reads TGCAGCGTTGAAGTTAGCGCCGACACCAATACGCAGTATTTT. Its protein product is CSVEVSADTNTQYF.

The CDR3 spells CASSLGWEGGEKLFF. The CDR3 bases are TGTGCCAGCAGCTTAGGTTGGGAGGGCGGTGAAAAACTGTTTTTT. The gene calls are TRBV11-2 and TRBJ1-4; D is uncertain. The CDR3 extends over 15 amino acids. V gave up 1 base and J gave up 7 bases, with 13 bases separating them. Germline V gives CDR1 SGHAT, CDR2 FQNNGV.

This rearrangement joins TRBV14 to TRBJ1-2, with 9 bases that match TRBD1. The CDR3 loop spans 14 amino acids. Per the germline V gene, CDR1 is SGHDN and CDR2 is FVKESK. V gave up 2 bases and J gave up 10 bases; unmatched junction bases: 8. CDR3 nucleotide sequence: TGTGCCAGCAGCCAAAGTGGCCGGGACAGGGACTACACCTTC. As protein: CASSQSGRDRDYTF.

The chain uses TRBV4-1 and TRBJ2-7; TRBD1 matches 9 bases. CDR1 and CDR2 (germline): MGHRA, YSYEKL. CDR3 size: 16 residues. V trimming: 2 bases; J trimming: 4 bases; junction bases outside the gene matches: 9. CDR3 bases: TGCGCCAGCAGCCAAAAACAGGGACAGGGAGGTTACGAGCAGTACTTC. This translates into CASSQKQGQGGYEQYF.

Comments on this clone: One end of the junction fails to match germline, which may point to a read error. The V and J genes are TRBV7-9 and TRBJ2-6, with unresolved D. The CDR3 runs to 16 residues. CDR1 and CDR2 from the germline V gene are SEHNR and FQNEAQ (reference sequence). CDR3 protein: CSSSLVAGSGANVLTF. CDR3 nucleotides: TGTTCCAGCAGCTTAGTCGCAGGTTCCGGGGCCAACGTCCTGACTTTC.

This clone is a singleton in its sample. The V gene is TRBV2, the J gene TRBJ1-1, with TRBD1 matching 7 bases. V dropped 4 bases and J dropped 7; count of bases not matched to a gene: 3. The CDR3 is 12 residues long. CDR1 is SNHLY, CDR2 FYNNEI, per germline. CDR3 protein: CASSAGGNEAFF. CDR3 nucleotides: TGTGCCAGCAGTGCAGGGGGGAATGAAGCTTTCTTT.

The J gene is TRBJ1-2, the V gene TRBV7-2; D unclear. This CDR3 contains 14 residues. Germline CDR1 SGHTA, CDR2 FQGNSA. The germline V and J ends were trimmed by 1 base and 1 base, with 7 bases remaining between them. The CDR3 DNA reads as TGTGCCAGCAGCTTAGTTGCGGATAACTATGGCTACACCTTC. Amino acids: CASSLVADNYGYTF.

The genes are TRBV9 and TRBJ1-4; a weak D match, TRBD1 (5 bases). V lost 0 bases to trimming and J lost 11 bases, with 11 bases between them. Germline CDR1 is SGDLS and CDR2 is YYNGEE. The length of the CDR3 is 13 residues. CDR3 amino acids: CASSVGGVGKLFF. The CDR3 DNA reads TGTGCCAGCAGCGTAGGGGGGGTAGGGAAACTGTTTTTT.

V and J are TRBV5-1 and TRBJ2-5; 7 positions agree with TRBD1. After removal of 0 bases from V and 5 bases from J, the junction contained 4 bases not matched to a gene. The CDR3 has 14 residues. Germline CDR1 and CDR2: SGHRS and YFSETQ. The CDR3: CASSLDGQAETQYF. The CDR3 DNA follows: TGCGCCAGCAGCTTGGACGGACAGGCGGAGACCCAGTACTTC.

This rearrangement joins TRBV18 to TRBJ1-6; TRBD1 matches at 8 bases. This CDR3 is 17 amino acids long. J was trimmed by 7 bases and V by 2 bases; bases with no gene match: 10. Germline loops: CDR1 KGHSH, CDR2 LQKENI. Here the CDR3 DNA reads TGTGCCAGCTCACCATTTGCGCAGGGGGCCTCGAATTCACCCCTCCACTTT. Translating gives CASSPFAQGASNSPLHF.

In this sample, this clone turned up a few times. CDR3 in DNA: TGTGCCAGCAGCCCGGACAGGTACTCCTACGAGCAGTACTTC. This encodes CASSPDRYSYEQYF. This chain joins TRBV5-4 and TRBJ2-7, with 7 nucleotides matching TRBD1. The CDR3 is 14 residues long. Germline CDR1 SGHNT, CDR2 YYREEE (reference sequence). Losses at the gene ends were 4 bases for V and 0 bases for J; bases not matched to a gene: 4.

This chain connects TRBV13 to TRBJ2-7; unclear D gene. CDR1 is PRHDT, CDR2 FYEKMQ, per germline (reference sequence). Trimming cost V 4 bases and J 3 bases, with 13 bases left between them. The CDR3 extends over 14 amino acids. In DNA form, the CDR3 reads TGTGCCAGCAGCTCATACAGCCTTCTCTACGAGCAGTACTTC. This gives the protein CASSSYSLLYEQYF. Looking up the rest from reference TRBV13 and TRBJ2-7 gives the full variable domain: AAGVIQSPRHLIKEKRETATLKCYPIPRHDTVYWYQQGPGQDPQFLISFYEKMQSDKGSIPDRFSAQQFSDYHSELNMSSLELGDSALYFCASSSYSLLYEQYFGPGTRLTVT.

The chain has TRBV5-1 and TRBJ1-1; 11 bases map to TRBD1. This CDR3 spans 15 amino acids. V lost 4 bases to trimming and J lost 1 base; unmatched junction nucleotides: 3. CDR1 is SGHRS and CDR2 is YFSETQ in the germline V gene. This chain's CDR3 is CASSGTGGRNTEAFF. CDR3 DNA: TGCGCCAGCAGCGGGACAGGGGGACGGAACACTGAAGCTTTCTTT. The full variable domain, its missing parts supplied by reference TRBV5-1 and TRBJ1-1, is KAGVTQTPRYLIKTRGQQVTLSCSPISGHRSVSWYQQTPGQGLQFLFEYFSETQRNKGNFPGRFSGRQFSNSRSEMNVSTLELGDSALYLCASSGTGGRNTEAFFGQGTRLTVV.

This clone was seen only a few times. The V and J genes are TRBV13 and TRBJ2-5; the D is unclear. The CDR3 spans 11 residues. Trimming took 3 bases from V and 5 from J, leaving 4 bases between them. The germline V gene has CDR1 PRHDT and CDR2 FYEKMQ (reference sequence). The CDR3 DNA follows: TGTGCCAGCAGCTTCGGGGAGACCCAGTACTTC. Translated, it gives CASSFGETQYF.

This sequence joins TRBV7-8 and TRBJ2-3, with D possibly matching TRBD2 (5 bases). Trimming took 5 bases from V and 6 from J, leaving 9 bases between them. The CDR3 runs 12 residues. The germline gives CDR1 SGHVS, CDR2 FQNEAQ. CDR3 sequence (DNA): TGTGCCAGCAGCCCAGCGGCGGATACGCAGTATTTT. Its translation: CASSPAADTQYF.

This chain links TRBV5-4 with TRBJ1-2; 7 bases are shared with TRBD1. Germline lookup yields CDR1 SGHNT and CDR2 YYREEE (reference sequence). CDR3 size: 13 residues. With V trimmed by 4 bases and J by 4 bases, 4 bases remained unmatched. The CDR3 is CASSRDRAYGYTF. The CDR3 bases are TGTGCCAGCAGCCGCGACAGGGCCTATGGCTACACCTTC.

This chain connects TRBV19 to TRBJ2-3; 7 positions match TRBD2. Germline loops: CDR1 LNHDA, CDR2 SQIVND (reference sequence). J was trimmed by 0 bases and V by 6 bases; bases with no gene match: 15. CDR3 size: 18 residues. The CDR3 loop is CASRPASGPPFSTDTQYF. In DNA form, the CDR3 reads TGTGCCAGTAGACCGGCTAGCGGTCCTCCCTTTAGCACAGATACGCAGTATTTT.

V and J are TRBV6-1 and TRBJ1-5; D is uncertain. CDR3 length: 14 residues. V was clipped by 6 bases and J by 2 bases, with 11 bases between them. Germline loops: CDR1 MNHNS, CDR2 SASEGT. The DNA of the CDR3 is TGTGCCAGCAGGCCGTCAGTGGGCAATCAGCCCCAGCATTTT. This encodes CASRPSVGNQPQHF.

The gene calls are TRBV18 and TRBJ2-7; 10 bases are shared with TRBD1. The germline V gene has CDR1 KGHSH and CDR2 LQKENI. This CDR3 contains 15 residues. With 4 bases clipped from V and 7 bases from J, the junction kept 10 bases outside the gene matches. The CDR3 sequence: CASSRGTGDNREQYF. The CDR3 coding sequence is TGTGCCAGCTCACGGGGGACAGGGGATAATAGGGAGCAGTACTTC.

The chain uses TRBV7-9 and TRBJ2-3, with TRBD1 as a possible D gene (5 bases). Germline V CDR1 and CDR2: SEHNR, FQNEAQ (reference sequence). This CDR3 is built from 16 residues. Between the trimmed V and J ends, which lost 5 bases and 1 base, there was a span of 16 bases. The CDR3 sequence is CASSRGPDIRTDTQYF. The CDR3 DNA sequence: TGTGCCAGCAGCCGCGGCCCGGACATTCGCACAGATACGCAGTATTTT.

This clone was recorded a few times. This sequence joins TRBV4-1 and TRBJ1-5; TRBD1 agrees at 12 bases. Germline CDR1 reads MGHRA; CDR2 reads YSYEKL. This CDR3 has 16 amino acids. J gave up 6 bases and V 3 bases, and 6 bases lay outside the gene matches. Written as DNA, the CDR3 is TGCGCCAGCAGCCAGGGACAGGGGGCGCTGGGTCAGCCCCAGCATTTT. Translated: CASSQGQGALGQPQHF.

This chain joins TRBV18 and TRBJ2-5, with 8 bases matching TRBD2. V lost 3 bases, J lost 4 bases, and 7 bases stayed unmatched. Germline values: CDR1 KGHSH, CDR2 LQKENI. The CDR3 consists of 15 residues. The CDR3 loop is CASSPPGGAGETQYF. The CDR3 DNA sequence: TGTGCCAGCTCACCCCCGGGGGGGGCCGGAGAGACCCAGTACTTC.

The rearrangement links TRBV6-1 to TRBJ2-7; no firm D call. The germline gives CDR1 MNHNS, CDR2 SASEGT. The CDR3 sequence is 12 residues long. V dropped 2 bases and J dropped 9 bases, with 11 bases sitting between them. The CDR3 loop reads CASSESGSSQYF. For the CDR3, the DNA is TGTGCCAGCAGTGAATCCGGGTCGTCGCAGTACTTC.

This chain links TRBV10-3 with TRBJ1-1; the D is unclear. Germline CDR1 is ENHRY and CDR2 is SYGVKD. The CDR3 has 13 residues. V was trimmed by 6 bases and J by 2 bases, leaving 10 bases between them. This CDR3 reads CAIRSQLNTEAFF. The CDR3 DNA sequence: TGTGCCATCAGGAGCCAACTCAACACTGAAGCTTTCTTT.

This clone showed up just a few times. The V and J genes are TRBV9 and TRBJ1-4; TRBD1 matches 8 bases. V shed 1 base, J shed 4 bases, and the junction held 3 bases outside the gene matches. This CDR3 has 15 residues. CDR1 and CDR2 (germline): SGDLS, YYNGEE. The CDR3 DNA is TGTGCCAGCAGCGTAAACGACAGGGGTAATGAAAAACTGTTTTTT. Amino acids: CASSVNDRGNEKLFF.

The gene calls are TRBV2 and TRBJ2-3, with 15 bases matching TRBD2. Per germline, CDR1 SNHLY and CDR2 FYNNEI. V gave up 5 bases and J gave up 2 bases; unmatched junction bases: 8. The length of the CDR3 is 18 residues. CDR3 in amino acids: CASSSTGLAGGHTDTQYF. The CDR3 DNA follows: TGTGCCAGCAGTTCTACGGGACTAGCGGGGGGACACACAGATACGCAGTATTTT. The full variable domain, rest sourced from reference TRBV2 and TRBJ2-3, is EPEVTQTPSHQVTQMGQEVILRCVPISNHLYFYWYRQILGQKVEFLVSFYNNEISEKSEIFDDQFSVERPDGSNFTLKIRSTKLEDSAMYFCASSSTGLAGGHTDTQYFGPGTRLTVL.